This is a list of T cell receptor beta chains from one sample in a study of blood T cell repertoires in COVID-19. TCRdb's copy holds only in-frame clones and misses some; the assay was immunoSEQ multiplex PCR. Altogether 200,000 to 250,000 clones are present, roughly 84% being singletons, with the ten largest covering 1.5% to 2%. Sequencing was performed on peripheral blood. These TCRs come from a man in his forties with active or convalescent COVID-19. Both conserved end residues are part of each CDR3.

v_gene	j_gene	len	CDR3aa
TRBV5-1	TRBJ1-1	13	CASSLTPGTEAFF
TRBV28	TRBJ2-3	16	CASLSLGTGAGDTQYF
TRBV4-2	TRBJ2-7	15	CASSVASGLAYEQYF
TRBV9	TRBJ1-1	14	CASSVAPENTEAFF
TRBV2	TRBJ1-5	15	CASGGTPFTNQPQHF
TRBV10-2	TRBJ2-7	13	CASRAGTGFEQYF
TRBV30	TRBJ1-3	11	CASRPGNTIYF
TRBV5-8	TRBJ1-1	16	CASRLMGGAGGTEAFF
TRBV20-1	TRBJ2-1	16	CSASPGTSGSYNEQFF
TRBV7-2	TRBJ2-1	17	CASSPRGLAGGPWEQFF
TRBV24-1	TRBJ2-7	13	CATSDGTGYEQYF
TRBV5-1	TRBJ1-2	13	CASSLRGDYGYTF
TRBV10-2	TRBJ2-3	14	CASNRGLGTDTQYF
TRBV10-3	TRBJ1-3	12	CAIGGFGNTIYF
TRBV12-3/TRBV12-4	TRBJ2-7	13	CASSAWAEGVQYF
TRBV6-5	TRBJ1-5	15	CASRLDSNSNQPQHF
TRBV27	TRBJ1-5	19	CASSKLLRDRGHSNQPQHF
TRBV5-1	TRBJ2-2	15	CASSGLAGSPVELFF
TRBV7-9	TRBJ1-2	14	CASSLGQGNYGYTF
TRBV28	TRBJ2-1	17	CASRPGQGPFSYNEQFF
TRBV7-9	TRBJ2-3	16	CASSLKLGAATDTQYF
TRBV5-4	TRBJ2-7	12	CASSRGSYEQYF
TRBV2	TRBJ1-5	16	CASKRARDRSNQPQHF